A selection of T cell receptor beta chains follows, all from one sample in a study of identical twins. One entry per CDR3 protein results from TCRdb running MiXCR on the 5' RACE reads. This sample has under 900,000 distinct CDR3 sequences, with 18% found just once. This sample was also put to use in a study of T cells expressing NK-cell markers.

The sequenced sample was PBMCs. These TCRs come from a woman between 18 and 30 years old in good health. Both conserved end residues are part of each CDR3. D genes are given only for firm matches. Only part of the rows carry a size: once, few, many, or a class if the clone is expanded.

CASRNLSGGSYNEQFF,TGTGCCAGCAGGAATTTGAGCGGGGGATCCTACAATGAGCAGTTCTTC,TRBD2,-,TRBJ2-1,TRBV6-2/TRBV6-3
CASSLARQTYGYTF,TGTGCCAGCAGTTTAGCGCGGCAAACCTATGGCTACACCTTC,-,many,TRBJ1-2,TRBV12-3/TRBV12-4
CASRSSGTYSTDTQYF,TGTGCCAGCAGGAGTAGCGGGACCTATAGCACAGATACGCAGTATTTT,TRBD2,few,TRBJ2-3,TRBV7-2
CASSAGQTYEQYF,TGTGCCAGCAGCGCGGGACAGACCTACGAGCAGTACTTC,-,few,TRBJ2-7,TRBV25-1
CASLGEGDTQYF,TGTGCCAGCCTGGGGGAAGGAGATACGCAGTATTTT,-,few,TRBJ2-3,TRBV9
CASSFLPTGELFF,TGTGCCAGCAGCTTCCTCCCCACCGGGGAGCTGTTTTTT,-,-,TRBJ2-2,TRBV7-8
CASSLVGGGGPDTQYF,TGCGCCAGCAGCTTGGTAGGCGGGGGCGGCCCAGATACGCAGTATTTT,-,few,TRBJ2-3,TRBV5-1
CASSTSLRGYEQYF,TGTGCCAGCAGCACCTCCTTGAGGGGCTACGAGCAGTACTTC,-,few,TRBJ2-7,TRBV12-3/TRBV12-4
CASNLASNEQFF,TGCGCCAGCAACCTAGCGAGCAATGAGCAGTTCTTC,-,few,TRBJ2-1,TRBV5-1
CASSVLFYEQYF,TGTGCCAGCAGCGTCCTATTCTACGAGCAGTACTTC,-,few,TRBJ2-7,TRBV28
CASSPFVSAGEQFF,TGTGCCAGCAGCCCTTTTGTCTCCGCGGGTGAGCAGTTCTTC,-,-,TRBJ2-1,TRBV7-9